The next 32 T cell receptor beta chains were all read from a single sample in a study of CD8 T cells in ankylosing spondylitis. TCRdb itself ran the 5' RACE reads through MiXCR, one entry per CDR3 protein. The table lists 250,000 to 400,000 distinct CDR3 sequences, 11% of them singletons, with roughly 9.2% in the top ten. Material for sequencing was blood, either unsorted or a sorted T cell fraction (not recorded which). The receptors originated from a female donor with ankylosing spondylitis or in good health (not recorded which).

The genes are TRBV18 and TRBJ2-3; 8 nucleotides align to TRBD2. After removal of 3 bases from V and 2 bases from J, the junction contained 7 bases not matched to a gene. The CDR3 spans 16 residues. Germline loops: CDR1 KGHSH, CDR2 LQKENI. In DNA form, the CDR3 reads TGTGCCAGCTCACCTTGGCGGGGGGAAACCACAGATACGCAGTATTTT. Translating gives CASSPWRGETTDTQYF.

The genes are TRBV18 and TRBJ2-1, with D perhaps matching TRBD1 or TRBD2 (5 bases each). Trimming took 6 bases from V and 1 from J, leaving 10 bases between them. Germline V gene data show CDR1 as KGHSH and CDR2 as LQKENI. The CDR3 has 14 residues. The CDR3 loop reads CASSAGSSYNEQFF. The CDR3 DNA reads TGTGCCAGCTCGGCAGGGAGTTCCTACAATGAGCAGTTCTTC.

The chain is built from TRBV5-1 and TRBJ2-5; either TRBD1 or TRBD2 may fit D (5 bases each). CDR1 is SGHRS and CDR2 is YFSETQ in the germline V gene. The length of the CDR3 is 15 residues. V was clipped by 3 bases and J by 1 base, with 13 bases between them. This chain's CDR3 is CASSSGTVPQETQYF. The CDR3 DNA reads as TGCGCCAGCAGCTCCGGGACCGTCCCCCAAGAGACCCAGTACTTC.

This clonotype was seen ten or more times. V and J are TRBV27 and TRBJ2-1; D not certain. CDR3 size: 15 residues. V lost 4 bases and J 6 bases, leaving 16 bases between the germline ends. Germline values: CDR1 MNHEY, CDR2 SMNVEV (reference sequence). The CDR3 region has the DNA TGTGCCAGCAGTTCAGGCCTAGTCGTGGCCAATGAGCAGTTCTTC. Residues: CASSSGLVVANEQFF.

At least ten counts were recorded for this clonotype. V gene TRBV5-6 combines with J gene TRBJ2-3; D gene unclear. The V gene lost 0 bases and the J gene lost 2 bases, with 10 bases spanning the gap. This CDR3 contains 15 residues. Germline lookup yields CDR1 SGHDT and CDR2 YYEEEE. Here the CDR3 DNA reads TGTGCCAGCAGCTTGGTTCAGCAAACCACAGATACGCAGTATTTT. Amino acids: CASSLVQQTTDTQYF.

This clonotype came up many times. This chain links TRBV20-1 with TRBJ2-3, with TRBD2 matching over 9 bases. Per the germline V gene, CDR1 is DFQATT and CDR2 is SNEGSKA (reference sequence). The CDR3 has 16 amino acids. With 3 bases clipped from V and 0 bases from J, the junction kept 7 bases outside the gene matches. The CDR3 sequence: CSASLAGKLSTDTQYF. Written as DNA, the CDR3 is TGCAGTGCTAGCCTAGCGGGGAAGCTGAGCACAGATACGCAGTATTTT.

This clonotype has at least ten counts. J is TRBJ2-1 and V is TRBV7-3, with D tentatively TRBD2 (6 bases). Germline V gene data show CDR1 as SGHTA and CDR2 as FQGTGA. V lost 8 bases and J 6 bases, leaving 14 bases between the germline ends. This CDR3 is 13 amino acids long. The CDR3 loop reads CASRGKEINEQFF. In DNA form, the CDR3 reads TGTGCCAGCCGGGGGAAAGAAATCAATGAGCAGTTCTTC.

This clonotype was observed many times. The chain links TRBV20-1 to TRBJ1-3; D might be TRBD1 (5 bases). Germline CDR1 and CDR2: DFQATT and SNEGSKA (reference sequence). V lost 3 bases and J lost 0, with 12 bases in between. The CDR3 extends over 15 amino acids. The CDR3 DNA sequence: TGCAGTGCTAGTCCGGGGACTAGCTCTGGAAACACCATATATTTT. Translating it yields CSASPGTSSGNTIYF.

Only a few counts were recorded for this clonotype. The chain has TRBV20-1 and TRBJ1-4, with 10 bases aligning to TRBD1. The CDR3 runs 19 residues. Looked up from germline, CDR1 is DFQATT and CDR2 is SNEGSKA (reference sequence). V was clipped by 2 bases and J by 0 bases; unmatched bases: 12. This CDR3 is CSARSHSGQGPATNEKLFF. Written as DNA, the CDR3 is TGCAGTGCTAGATCTCATTCGGGACAGGGGCCAGCAACTAATGAAAAACTGTTTTTT.

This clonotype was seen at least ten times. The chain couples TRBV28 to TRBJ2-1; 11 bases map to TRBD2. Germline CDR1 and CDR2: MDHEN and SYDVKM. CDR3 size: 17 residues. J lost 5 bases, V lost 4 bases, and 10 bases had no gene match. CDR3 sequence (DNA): TGTGCCAGCAGTTCTCCATTAGCGGGAGGGAGGAACAATGAGCAGTTCTTC. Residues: CASSSPLAGGRNNEQFF.

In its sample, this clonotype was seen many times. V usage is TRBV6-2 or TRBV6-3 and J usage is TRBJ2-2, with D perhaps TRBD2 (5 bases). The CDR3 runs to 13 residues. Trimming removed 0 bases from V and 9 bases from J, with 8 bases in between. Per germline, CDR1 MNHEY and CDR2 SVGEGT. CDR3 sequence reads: CASSYSGDRELFF. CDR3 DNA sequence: TGTGCCAGCAGTTACTCGGGAGACAGGGAGCTGTTTTTT.

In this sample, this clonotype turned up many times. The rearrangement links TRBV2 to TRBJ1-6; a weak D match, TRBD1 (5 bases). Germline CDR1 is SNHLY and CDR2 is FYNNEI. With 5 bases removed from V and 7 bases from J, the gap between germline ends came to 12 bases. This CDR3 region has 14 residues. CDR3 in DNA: TGTGCCAGCAGTCCGCAGGGTGACAATTCACCCCTCCACTTT. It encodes CASSPQGDNSPLHF.

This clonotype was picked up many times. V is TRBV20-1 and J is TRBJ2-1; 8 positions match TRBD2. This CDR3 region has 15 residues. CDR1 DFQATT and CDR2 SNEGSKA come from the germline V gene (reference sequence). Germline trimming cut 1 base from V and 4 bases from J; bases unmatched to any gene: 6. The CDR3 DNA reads TGCAGTGCTAGAGGTGCTAGCGGGTTTTACAATGAGCAGTTCTTC. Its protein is CSARGASGFYNEQFF.

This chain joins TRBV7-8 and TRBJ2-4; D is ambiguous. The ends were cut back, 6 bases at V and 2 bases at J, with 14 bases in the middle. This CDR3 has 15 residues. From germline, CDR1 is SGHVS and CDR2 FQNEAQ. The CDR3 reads CASSQVPGSKNIQYF. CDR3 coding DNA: TGTGCCAGCAGTCAGGTTCCGGGCTCCAAAAACATTCAGTACTTC.

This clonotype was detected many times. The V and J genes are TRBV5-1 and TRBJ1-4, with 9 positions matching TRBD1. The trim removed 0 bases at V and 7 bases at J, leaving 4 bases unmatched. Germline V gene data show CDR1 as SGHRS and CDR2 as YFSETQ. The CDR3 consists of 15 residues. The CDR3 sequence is CASSLVGDRAEKLFF. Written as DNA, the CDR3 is TGCGCCAGCAGCTTGGTAGGGGACAGGGCTGAAAAACTGTTTTTT.

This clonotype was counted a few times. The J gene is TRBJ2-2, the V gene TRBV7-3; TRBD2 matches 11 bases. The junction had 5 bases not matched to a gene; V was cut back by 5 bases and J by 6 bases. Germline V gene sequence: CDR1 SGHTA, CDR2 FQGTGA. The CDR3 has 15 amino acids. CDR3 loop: CASSQLAGVAGELFF. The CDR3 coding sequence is TGTGCCAGCAGCCAACTAGCGGGGGTTGCCGGGGAGCTGTTTTTT. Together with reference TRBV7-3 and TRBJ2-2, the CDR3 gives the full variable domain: GAGVSQTPSNKVTEKGKYVELRCDPISGHTALYWYRQSLGQGPEFLIYFQGTGAADDSGLPNDRFFAVRPEGSVSTLKIQRTERGDSAVYLCASSQLAGVAGELFFGEGSRLTVL.

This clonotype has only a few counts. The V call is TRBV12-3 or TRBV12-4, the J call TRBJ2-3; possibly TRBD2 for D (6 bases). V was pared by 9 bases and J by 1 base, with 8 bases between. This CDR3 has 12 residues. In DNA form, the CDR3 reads TGTGCCAGGGAGGGTTGCACAGATACGCAGTATTTT. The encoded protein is CAREGCTDTQYF.

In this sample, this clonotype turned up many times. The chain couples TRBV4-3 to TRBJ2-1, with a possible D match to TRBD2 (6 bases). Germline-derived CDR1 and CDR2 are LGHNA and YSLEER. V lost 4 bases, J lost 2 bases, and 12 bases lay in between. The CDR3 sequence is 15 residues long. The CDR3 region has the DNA TGCGCCAGCAGCCTTGTGGGAGGACCCTACAATGAGCAGTTCTTC. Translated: CASSLVGGPYNEQFF.

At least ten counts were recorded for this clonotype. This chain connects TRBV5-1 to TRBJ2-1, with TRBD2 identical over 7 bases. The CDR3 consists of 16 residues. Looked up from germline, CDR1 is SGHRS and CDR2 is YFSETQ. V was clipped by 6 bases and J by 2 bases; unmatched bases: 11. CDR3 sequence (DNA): TGCGCCAGCAACCGCACCTCTAGCGGAACCTACAATGAGCAGTTCTTC. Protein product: CASNRTSSGTYNEQFF.

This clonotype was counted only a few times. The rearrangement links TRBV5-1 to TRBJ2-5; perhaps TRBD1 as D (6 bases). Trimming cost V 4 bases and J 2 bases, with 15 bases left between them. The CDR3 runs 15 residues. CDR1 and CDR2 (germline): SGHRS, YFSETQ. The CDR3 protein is CASSPGTPSQETQYF. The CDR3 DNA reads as TGCGCCAGCAGCCCGGGGACACCCTCACAAGAGACCCAGTACTTC.

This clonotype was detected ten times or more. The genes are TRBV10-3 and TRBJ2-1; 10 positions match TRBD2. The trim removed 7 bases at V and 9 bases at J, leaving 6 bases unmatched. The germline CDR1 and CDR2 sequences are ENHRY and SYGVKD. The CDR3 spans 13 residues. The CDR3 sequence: CAITLAGDSEQFF. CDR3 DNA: TGTGCCATCACCCTAGCGGGAGATAGTGAGCAGTTCTTC.

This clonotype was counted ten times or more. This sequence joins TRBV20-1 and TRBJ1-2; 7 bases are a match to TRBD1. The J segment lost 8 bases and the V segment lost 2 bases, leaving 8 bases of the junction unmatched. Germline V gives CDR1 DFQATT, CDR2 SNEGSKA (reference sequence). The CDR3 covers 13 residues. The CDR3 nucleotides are TGCAGTGCTAGAATTGACAGGGTGGTGGGCTACACCTTC. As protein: CSARIDRVVGYTF.

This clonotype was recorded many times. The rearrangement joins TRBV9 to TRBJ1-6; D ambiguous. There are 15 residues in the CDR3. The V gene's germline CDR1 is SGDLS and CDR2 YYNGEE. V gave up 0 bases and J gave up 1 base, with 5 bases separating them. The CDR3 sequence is CASSVAESYNSPLHF. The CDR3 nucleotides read TGTGCCAGCAGCGTAGCGGAGTCCTATAATTCACCCCTCCACTTT.

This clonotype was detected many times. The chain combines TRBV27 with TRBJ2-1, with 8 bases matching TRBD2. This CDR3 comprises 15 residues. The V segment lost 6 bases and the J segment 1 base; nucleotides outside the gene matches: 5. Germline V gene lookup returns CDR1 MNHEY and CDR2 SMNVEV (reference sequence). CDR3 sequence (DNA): TGTGCCAGCAGCCCGGGGGGGCAATCCTACAATGAGCAGTTCTTC. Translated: CASSPGGQSYNEQFF.

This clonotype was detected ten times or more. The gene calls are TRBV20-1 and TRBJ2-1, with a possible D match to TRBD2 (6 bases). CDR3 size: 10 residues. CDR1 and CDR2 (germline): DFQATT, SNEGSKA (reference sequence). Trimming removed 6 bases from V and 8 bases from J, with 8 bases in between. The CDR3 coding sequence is TGCAGTGCCTGGGGGGATGAGCAGTTCTTC. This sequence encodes CSAWGDEQFF.

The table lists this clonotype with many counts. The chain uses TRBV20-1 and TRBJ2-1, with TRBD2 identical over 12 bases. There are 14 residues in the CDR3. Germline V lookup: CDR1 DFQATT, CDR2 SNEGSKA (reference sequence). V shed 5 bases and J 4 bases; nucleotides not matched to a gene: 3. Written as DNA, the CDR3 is TGCAGTGCTCTCGGACTAGCGGGGTACAATGAGCAGTTCTTC. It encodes CSALGLAGYNEQFF.

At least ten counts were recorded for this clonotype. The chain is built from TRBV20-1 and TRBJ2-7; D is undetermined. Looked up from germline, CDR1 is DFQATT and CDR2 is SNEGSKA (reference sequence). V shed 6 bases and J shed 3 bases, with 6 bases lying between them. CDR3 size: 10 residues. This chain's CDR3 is CSAYLYEQYF. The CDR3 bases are TGCAGTGCATACCTCTACGAGCAGTACTTC.

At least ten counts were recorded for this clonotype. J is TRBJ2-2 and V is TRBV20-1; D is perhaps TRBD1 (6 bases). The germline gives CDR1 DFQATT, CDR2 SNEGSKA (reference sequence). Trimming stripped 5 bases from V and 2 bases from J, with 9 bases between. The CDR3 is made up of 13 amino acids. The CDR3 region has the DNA TGCAGTGCTCCGGACAGAAACACCGGGGAGCTGTTTTTT. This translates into CSAPDRNTGELFF.

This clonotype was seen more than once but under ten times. The CDR3 DNA reads TGCAGCTCCAGCGCGGGACAGGGGTTTGAGCAGTTCTTC. This encodes CSSSAGQGFEQFF. The chain has TRBV29-1 and TRBJ2-1, with 10 nucleotides matching TRBD1. Germline V gene sequence: CDR1 SQVTM, CDR2 ANQGSEA. The CDR3 is made up of 13 amino acids. V lost 8 bases to trimming and J lost 9 bases; unmatched junction nucleotides: 10.

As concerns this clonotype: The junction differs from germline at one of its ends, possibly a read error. Written as DNA, the CDR3 is TGTGCCACCGGTGACCAGGGGACAGCCCAACGGGGGCAGTTCTTC. Amino acids: CATGDQGTAQRGQFF. The V and J genes are TRBV24-1 and TRBJ2-1, with 7 bases aligning to TRBD1. The CDR3 has 15 amino acids. The V gene's germline CDR1 is KGHDR and CDR2 SFDVKD.

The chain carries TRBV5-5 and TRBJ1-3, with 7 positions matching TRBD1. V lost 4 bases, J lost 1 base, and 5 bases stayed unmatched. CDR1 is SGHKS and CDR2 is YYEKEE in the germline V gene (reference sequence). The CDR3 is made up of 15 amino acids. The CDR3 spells CASSQKGQSGNTIYF. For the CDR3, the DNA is TGTGCCAGCAGCCAGAAGGGACAGTCTGGAAACACCATATATTTT.

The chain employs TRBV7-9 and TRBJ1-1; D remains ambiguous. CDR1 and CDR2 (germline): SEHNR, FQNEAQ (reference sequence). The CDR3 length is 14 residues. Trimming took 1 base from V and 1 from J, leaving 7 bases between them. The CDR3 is CASSLGAQNTEAFF. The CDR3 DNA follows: TGTGCCAGCAGCTTAGGGGCCCAGAACACTGAAGCTTTCTTT.